This entry lists 23 T cell receptor beta chains sequenced from one sample in a study of T cells in Graves' hyperthyroidism and ophthalmopathy (dated by TCRdb to between 2018 and 2021). The library was prepared using multiplex PCR. This sample was sequenced with an Illumina HiSeq 2000. Amplification of TCR beta CDR3 regions was carried out from RNA transcripts. The TCR CDR3 was subjected to a first round of RT-PCR using the HTBI primer set and the Qiagen OneStep RT-PCR kit. TCRdb itself trimmed the public reads at Q25 with fastp, ran MiXCR and retained productive beta chains. Records with the same CDR3 protein are collapsed into one entry carrying the most frequent genes and DNA. This sample gives under 800,000 distinct CDR3 sequences in total; 12% to 15% of them show up just once. The leading ten clones occupy 10% of the sample. Sequenced input: blood. The receptor source for this set is a woman in her late teens or twenties with Graves' hyperthyroidism.

The V and J genes are TRBV19 and TRBJ1-2; D is ambiguous. The V end was cut by 5 bases, the J end by 7 bases, with 20 bases between. The CDR3 is 15 amino acids. The germline V gene encodes CDR1 LNHDA and CDR2 SQIVND (reference sequence). The CDR3 coding sequence is TGTGCCAGTAGTGTCGAAACCGGGAGCCGGGGTGGCTACACCTTC. Its protein is CASSVETGSRGGYTF.

This clonotype showed up many times. This chain links TRBV11-3 with TRBJ2-3, with 11 bases aligning to TRBD2. There are 16 residues in the CDR3. Germline V gene data show CDR1 as SGHNT and CDR2 as YENEEA. Trimming cost V 3 bases and J 1 base; bases outside gene matches: 3. CDR3 sequence: CASSLSLAGGTDTQYF. In DNA form, the CDR3 reads TGTGCCAGCAGCTTGTCACTAGCGGGAGGCACAGATACGCAGTATTTT.

This rearrangement joins TRBV2 to TRBJ1-2; possible D gene TRBD1, 5 bases. The CDR3 consists of 14 residues. Germline V lookup: CDR1 SNHLY, CDR2 FYNNEI. V dropped 8 bases and J dropped 0 bases, with 13 bases sitting between them. Here the CDR3 reads CASWGEVTNYGYTF. The DNA for the CDR3 is TGTGCCAGCTGGGGGGAAGTTACTAACTATGGCTACACCTTC.

At least ten counts were recorded for this clonotype. V and J are TRBV12-3 or TRBV12-4 and TRBJ2-2; tentative D call: TRBD2 (5 bases). The CDR3 is 17 amino acids. V was shortened by 6 bases and J by 6 bases, with 23 bases between the two germline ends. DNA for the CDR3: TGTGCCAGCAGCCTCACGGGCCCCACGGGGTTTGCCGGGGAGCTGTTTTTT. Its protein product is CASSLTGPTGFAGELFF.

There are a few counts of this clonotype. The chain links TRBV10-3 to TRBJ2-7, with D possibly being TRBD1 (5 bases). Trimming took off 1 base at V and 5 bases at J, with 9 bases between the two ends. This CDR3 comprises 13 residues. The germline V gene has CDR1 ENHRY and CDR2 SYGVKD. The CDR3: CAISEWGGDEQYF. As DNA, the CDR3 is TGTGCCATCAGTGAGTGGGGCGGAGACGAGCAGTACTTC.

This clonotype was counted only a few times. The V and J genes are TRBV20-1 and TRBJ2-5, with D perhaps given as TRBD1 or TRBD2 (8 bases each). The V and J ends lost 1 base and 5 bases respectively, with 23 bases between them. This CDR3 comprises 17 residues. Germline V gene sequence: CDR1 DFQATT, CDR2 SNEGSKA (reference sequence). In DNA, the CDR3 is TGCAGTGCTAGAGCTCCGGGGGGGGACAGGCCCAGGGAGACCCAGTACTTC. Translation gives CSARAPGGDRPRETQYF.

This clonotype appeared many times. The chain uses TRBV12-3 or TRBV12-4 and TRBJ2-3; 7 bases agree with TRBD2. The CDR3 has 14 residues. The J segment lost 8 bases and the V segment lost 5 bases, leaving 10 bases of the junction unmatched. In DNA, the CDR3 is TGTGCCAGCAGTCCTGCGGGAGCTGGTGGTACGCAGTATTTT. It encodes CASSPAGAGGTQYF.

The chain combines TRBV29-1 with TRBJ2-2; TRBD2 might be the D (6 bases). Germline CDR1 SQVTM, CDR2 ANQGSEA. This CDR3 is 14 amino acids long. V was cut by 5 bases and J by 5 bases, with 15 bases left in between. Written as DNA, the CDR3 is TGCAGCGTTTCGGAGGGATCGTGGACCGGGGAGCTGTTTTTT. It encodes CSVSEGSWTGELFF.

This clonotype was counted many times. V is TRBV6-5 and J is TRBJ1-1; D ambiguous. The V end was cut by 2 bases, the J end by 0 bases, with 13 bases between. Germline V gene lookup returns CDR1 MNHEY and CDR2 SVGAGI. The CDR3 sequence is 16 residues long. The CDR3, as DNA: TGTGCCAGCAGTTACAGGGTGATTCGGATGAACACTGAAGCTTTCTTT. Translation: CASSYRVIRMNTEAFF.

This clonotype was seen ten or more times. The rearrangement joins TRBV11-1 to TRBJ2-7; D is undetermined. The ends were cut back, 5 bases at V and 2 bases at J, with 16 bases in the middle. CDR1 is SGHAT and CDR2 is FQDESV in the germline V gene (reference sequence). CDR3 length equals 15 residues. CDR3 loop: CASSVQPSLPYEQYF. For the CDR3, the DNA is TGTGCCAGCAGCGTCCAGCCTTCCTTACCCTACGAGCAGTACTTC.

This clonotype has just a few counts. The gene calls are TRBV15 and TRBJ1-3; no reliable D call. V lost 1 base and J lost 4, with 8 bases in between. The CDR3 sequence is 14 residues long. The germline V gene encodes CDR1 LNHNV and CDR2 YYDKDF (reference sequence). CDR3 amino acids: CATSRALQGNTIYF. CDR3 sequence (DNA): TGTGCCACCAGCAGAGCTCTCCAGGGAAACACCATATATTTT.

Details on this clonotype: A much larger clonotype is one base distant, so this may be a read error. The V gene is TRBV5-1, the J gene TRBJ2-1, with 9 bases matching TRBD1. Near its end, the DNA agrees better with TRBJ2-7, so the J call may be wrong. The germline V gene encodes CDR1 SGHRS and CDR2 YFSETQ. The CDR3 is 16 amino acids. The CDR3 DNA reads TGCGCCAGCAGCTTGGGGGGGACAGGGACTCACAATGAGCAGTACTTC. Its protein product is CASSLGGTGTHNEQYF.

This clonotype was recorded at least ten times. The chain carries TRBV11-2 and TRBJ2-7; D is possibly TRBD1 (5 bases). The germline gives CDR1 SGHAT, CDR2 FQNNGV. This CDR3 contains 15 residues. V was pared by 5 bases and J by 2 bases, with 16 bases between. The CDR3 spells CASSKRASGTYEQYF. The DNA for the CDR3 is TGTGCCAGCAGCAAACGGGCCTCAGGGACCTACGAGCAGTACTTC.

Points on this clonotype: With a much larger clone just one base away, this may be a read error. The chain is built from TRBV20-1 and TRBJ2-1; 10 nucleotides line up with TRBD2. CDR3 length: 14 residues. V lost 3 bases, J lost 10 bases, and 9 bases stayed unmatched. The germline V gene has CDR1 DFQATT and CDR2 SNEGSKA (reference sequence). CDR3 nucleotide sequence: TGCAGTGCTAGGGAACCGGGACTAGCGCGGGAGCAGTTCTTC. Translating gives CSAREPGLAREQFF.

This clonotype was counted at least ten times. V gene TRBV15 combines with J gene TRBJ2-3; D is uncertain. The germline V and J ends were trimmed by 8 bases and 1 base, with 10 bases remaining between them. The germline V gene has CDR1 LNHNV and CDR2 YYDKDF (reference sequence). The CDR3 has 13 residues. The CDR3 spells CATHGPGTDTQYF. CDR3 DNA sequence: TGTGCCACCCACGGTCCCGGCACAGATACGCAGTATTTT.

This chain's CDR3 is CASGGNGWDYGYTF. CDR3 DNA sequence: TGTGCCAGCGGCGGCAACGGGTGGGACTATGGCTACACCTTC. The rearrangement joins TRBV7-2 to TRBJ1-2, with D uncertain. This CDR3 region has 14 residues. V lost 8 bases to trimming and J lost 3 bases, with 16 bases between them. Per the germline V gene, CDR1 is SGHTA and CDR2 is FQGNSA.

This clonotype was recorded at least ten times. This chain joins TRBV15 and TRBJ1-5; 7 nucleotides agree with TRBD1. The CDR3 consists of 18 residues. Germline loops: CDR1 LNHNV, CDR2 YYDKDF (reference sequence). Trimming removed 1 base from V and 2 bases from J; junction bases left unmatched: 11. The CDR3 loop reads CATSRVGQDRRGNQPQHF. CDR3 DNA: TGTGCCACCAGCAGAGTTGGACAGGACCGCCGTGGCAATCAGCCCCAGCATTTT. Full variable domain (rest looked up from reference TRBV15 and TRBJ1-5): DAMVIQNPRYQVTQFGKPVTLSCSQTLNHNVMYWYQQKSSQAPKLLFHYYDKDFNNEADTPDNFQSRRPNTSFCFLDIRSPGLGDTAMYLCATSRVGQDRRGNQPQHFGDGTRLSIL.

This clonotype was seen ten or more times. This chain connects TRBV6-1 to TRBJ2-7; 9 bases match TRBD1. This CDR3 is 15 amino acids long. V lost 5 bases and J lost 3; bases outside the gene matches: 8. The V gene's germline CDR1 is MNHNS and CDR2 SASEGT. The CDR3 spells CASSYAGTGNYEQYF. CDR3 bases: TGTGCCAGCAGTTACGCCGGGACAGGGAACTACGAGCAGTACTTC.

This clonotype has ten or more counts. This chain uses TRBV30 with TRBJ1-2; D may be TRBD1 (6 bases). V was pared by 1 base and J by 4 bases, with 13 bases between. There are 14 residues in the CDR3. Looked up from germline, CDR1 is GTSNPN and CDR2 is SVGIG (reference sequence). The CDR3 sequence is CAWSAPRGFYGYTF. The CDR3 DNA reads as TGTGCCTGGAGTGCCCCCAGGGGCTTCTATGGCTACACCTTC.

V gene TRBV27 combines with J gene TRBJ2-2; 8 nucleotides match TRBD2. The J segment lost 0 bases and the V segment lost 6 bases, leaving 15 bases of the junction unmatched. CDR1 and CDR2 from the germline V gene are MNHEY and SMNVEV (reference sequence). CDR3 length equals 19 residues. The CDR3 bases are TGTGCCAGCAGCTCTTCTTCAGTGTTAGCGGGGACGAACACCGGGGAGCTGTTTTTT. Protein: CASSSSSVLAGTNTGELFF.

The table lists this clonotype with a few counts. This sequence joins TRBV19 and TRBJ2-7; 9 positions agree with TRBD1. The CDR3 runs 17 residues. V shed 2 bases, J shed 3 bases, and the junction held 11 bases outside the gene matches. Germline CDR1 LNHDA, CDR2 SQIVND (reference sequence). This CDR3 is CASSISLSPGQGYEQYF. The CDR3 DNA reads TGTGCCAGTAGTATAAGCCTTTCCCCGGGACAGGGCTACGAGCAGTACTTC.

This clonotype was observed a handful of times. A much larger clonotype is one base distant, so this may be a read error. The CDR3 sequence: CASSYRGRDQPQLF. In nucleotides, the CDR3 is TGTGCCAGCAGTTACAGGGGGCGCGATCAGCCCCAGCTTTTT. The V call is TRBV6-4, the J call TRBJ1-5, with 9 bases lining up with TRBD1. CDR1 is MRHNA and CDR2 is SNTAGT in the germline V gene. The CDR3 covers 14 residues.

This clonotype has at least ten counts. The chain recombines TRBV9 with TRBJ1-1, with D uncertain. The germline gives CDR1 SGDLS, CDR2 YYNGEE. The CDR3 is 13 residues long. V was pared by 3 bases and J by 3 bases, with 9 bases between. CDR3: CASSARGDTEAFF. DNA for the CDR3: TGTGCCAGCAGCGCGCGCGGGGACACTGAAGCTTTCTTT.